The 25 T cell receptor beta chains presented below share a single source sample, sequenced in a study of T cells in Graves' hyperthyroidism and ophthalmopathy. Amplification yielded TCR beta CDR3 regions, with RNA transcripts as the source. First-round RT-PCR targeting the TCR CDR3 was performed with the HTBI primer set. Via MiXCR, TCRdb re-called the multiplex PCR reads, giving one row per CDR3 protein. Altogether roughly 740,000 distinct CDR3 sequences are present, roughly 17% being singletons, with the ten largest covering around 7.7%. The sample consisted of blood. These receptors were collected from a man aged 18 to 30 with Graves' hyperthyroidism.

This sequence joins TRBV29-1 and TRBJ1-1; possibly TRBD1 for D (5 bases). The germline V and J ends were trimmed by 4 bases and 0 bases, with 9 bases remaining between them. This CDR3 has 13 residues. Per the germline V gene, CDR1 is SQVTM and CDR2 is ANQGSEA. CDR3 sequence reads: CSVVQGMNTEAFF. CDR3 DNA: TGCAGCGTTGTTCAGGGCATGAACACTGAAGCTTTCTTT.

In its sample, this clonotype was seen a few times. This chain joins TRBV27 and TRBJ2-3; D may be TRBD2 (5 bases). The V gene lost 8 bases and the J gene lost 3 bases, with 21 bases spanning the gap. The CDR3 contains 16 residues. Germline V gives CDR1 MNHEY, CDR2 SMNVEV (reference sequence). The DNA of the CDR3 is TGTGCCAGCCGGCCCTTTCTAGAGGGAGTAACAGATACGCAGTATTTT. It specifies CASRPFLEGVTDTQYF.

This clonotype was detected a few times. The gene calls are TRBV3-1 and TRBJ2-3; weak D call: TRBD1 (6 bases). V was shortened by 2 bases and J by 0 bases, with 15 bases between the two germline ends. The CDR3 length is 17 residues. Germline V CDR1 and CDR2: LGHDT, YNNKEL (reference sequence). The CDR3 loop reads CASSQNPPQGSTDTQYF. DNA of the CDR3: TGTGCCAGCAGCCAAAACCCCCCCCAGGGGAGCACAGATACGCAGTATTTT.

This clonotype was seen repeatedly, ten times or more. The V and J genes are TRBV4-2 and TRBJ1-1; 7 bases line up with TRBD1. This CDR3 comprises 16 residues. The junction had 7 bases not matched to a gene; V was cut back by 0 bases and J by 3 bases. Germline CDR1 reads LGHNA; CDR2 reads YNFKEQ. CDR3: CASSQDGGGADTEAFF. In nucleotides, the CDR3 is TGTGCCAGCAGCCAAGACGGAGGGGGCGCGGACACTGAAGCTTTCTTT.

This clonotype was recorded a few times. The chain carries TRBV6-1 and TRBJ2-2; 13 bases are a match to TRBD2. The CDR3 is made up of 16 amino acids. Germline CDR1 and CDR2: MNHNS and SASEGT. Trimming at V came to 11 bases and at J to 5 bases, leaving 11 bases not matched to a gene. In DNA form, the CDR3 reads TGTGCCGCGAGAGGGACTAGCGGGGTCAAAACCGGGGAGCTGTTTTTT. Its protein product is CAARGTSGVKTGELFF.

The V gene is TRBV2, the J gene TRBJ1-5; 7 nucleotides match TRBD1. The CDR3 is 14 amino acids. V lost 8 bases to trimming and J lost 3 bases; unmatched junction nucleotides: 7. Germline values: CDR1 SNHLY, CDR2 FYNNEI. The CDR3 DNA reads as TGTGCCAGCCGATGGGACAGTCTCAATCAGCCCCAGCATTTT. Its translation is CASRWDSLNQPQHF. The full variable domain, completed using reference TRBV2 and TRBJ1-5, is EPEVTQTPSHQVTQMGQEVILRCVPISNHLYFYWYRQILGQKVEFLVSFYNNEISEKSEIFDDQFSVERPDGSNFTLKIRSTKLEDSAMYFCASRWDSLNQPQHFGDGTRLSIL.

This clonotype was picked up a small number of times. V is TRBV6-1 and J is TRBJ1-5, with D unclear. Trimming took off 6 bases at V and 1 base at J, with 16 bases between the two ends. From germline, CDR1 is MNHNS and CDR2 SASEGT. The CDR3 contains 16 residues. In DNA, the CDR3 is TGTGCCAGCAGAACCCTAATAGGTGGGAGCAATCAGCCCCAGCATTTT. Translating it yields CASRTLIGGSNQPQHF.

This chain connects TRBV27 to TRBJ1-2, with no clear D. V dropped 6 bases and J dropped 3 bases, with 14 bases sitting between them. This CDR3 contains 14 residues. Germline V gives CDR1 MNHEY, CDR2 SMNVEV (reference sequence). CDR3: CASRQNPSYYGYTF. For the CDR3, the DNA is TGTGCCAGCAGGCAAAACCCCAGTTACTATGGCTACACCTTC.

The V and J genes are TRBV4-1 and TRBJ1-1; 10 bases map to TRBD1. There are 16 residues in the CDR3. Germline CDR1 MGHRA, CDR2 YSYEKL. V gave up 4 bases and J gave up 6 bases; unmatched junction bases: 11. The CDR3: CASSLATTGGVAEAFF. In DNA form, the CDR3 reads TGCGCCAGCAGCCTGGCTACGACAGGGGGCGTTGCTGAAGCTTTCTTT.

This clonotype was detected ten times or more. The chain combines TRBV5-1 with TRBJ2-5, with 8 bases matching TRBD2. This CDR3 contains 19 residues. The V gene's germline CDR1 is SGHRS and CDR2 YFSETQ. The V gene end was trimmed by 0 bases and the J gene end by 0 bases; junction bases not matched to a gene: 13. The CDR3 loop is CASSLGLPGLVGNQETQYF. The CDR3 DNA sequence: TGCGCCAGCAGCTTGGGACTTCCGGGACTAGTGGGGAACCAAGAGACCCAGTACTTC.

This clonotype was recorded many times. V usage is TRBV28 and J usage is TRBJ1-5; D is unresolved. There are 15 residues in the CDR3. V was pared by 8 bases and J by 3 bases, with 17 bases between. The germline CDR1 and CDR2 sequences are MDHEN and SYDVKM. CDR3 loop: CASVRRDKYNQPQHF. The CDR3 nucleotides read TGTGCCAGCGTCCGGAGGGATAAATACAATCAGCCCCAGCATTTT.

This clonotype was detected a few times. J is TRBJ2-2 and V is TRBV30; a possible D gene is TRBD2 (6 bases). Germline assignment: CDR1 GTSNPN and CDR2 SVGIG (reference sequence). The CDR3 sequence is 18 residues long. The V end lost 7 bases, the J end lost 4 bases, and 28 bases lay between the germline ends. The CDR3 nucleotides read TGTGCCTTTACCAGCGCTCCGGGAGATACTCCGATCACCGGGGAGCTGTTTTTT. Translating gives CAFTSAPGDTPITGELFF. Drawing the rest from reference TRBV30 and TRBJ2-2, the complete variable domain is SQTIHQWPATLVQPVGSPLSLECTVEGTSNPNLYWYRQAAGRGLQLLFYSVGIGQISSEVPQNLSASRPQDRQFILSSKKLLLSDSGFYLCAFTSAPGDTPITGELFFGEGSRLTVL.

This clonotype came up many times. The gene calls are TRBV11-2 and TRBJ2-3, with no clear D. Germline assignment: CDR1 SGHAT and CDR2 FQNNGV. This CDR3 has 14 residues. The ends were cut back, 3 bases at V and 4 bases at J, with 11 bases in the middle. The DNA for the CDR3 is TGTGCCAGCAGCTTCTTCCCTACGGCAGATACGCAGTATTTT. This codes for CASSFFPTADTQYF.

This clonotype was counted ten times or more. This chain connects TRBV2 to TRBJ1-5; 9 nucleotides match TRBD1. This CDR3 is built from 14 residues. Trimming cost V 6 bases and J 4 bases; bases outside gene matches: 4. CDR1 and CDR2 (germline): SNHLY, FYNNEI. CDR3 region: CASRGDRENQPQHF. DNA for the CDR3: TGTGCCAGCAGAGGGGACAGGGAAAATCAGCCCCAGCATTTT.

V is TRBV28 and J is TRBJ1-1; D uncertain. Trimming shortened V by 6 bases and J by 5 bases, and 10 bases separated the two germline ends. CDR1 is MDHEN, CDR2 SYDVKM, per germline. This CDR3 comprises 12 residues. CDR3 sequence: CASSTHGTEAFF. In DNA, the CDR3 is TGTGCCAGCAGCACCCACGGGACTGAAGCTTTCTTT.

CDR3 loop: CASSQELGVFNYGYTF. The DNA for the CDR3 is TGTGCCAGCAGCCAAGAATTGGGGGTGTTCAACTATGGCTACACCTTC. This sequence joins TRBV4-2 and TRBJ1-2; TRBD1 is a possible D gene (5 bases). CDR1 and CDR2 (germline): LGHNA, YNFKEQ. The CDR3 is 16 residues long. The V end was cut by 0 bases, the J end by 2 bases, with 13 bases between.

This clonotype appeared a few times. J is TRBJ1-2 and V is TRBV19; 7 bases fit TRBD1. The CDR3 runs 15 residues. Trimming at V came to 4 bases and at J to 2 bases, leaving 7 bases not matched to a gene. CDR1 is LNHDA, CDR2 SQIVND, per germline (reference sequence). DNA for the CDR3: TGTGCCAGTAGTACCGGACGGGACAGAAACTATGGCTACACCTTC. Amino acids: CASSTGRDRNYGYTF.

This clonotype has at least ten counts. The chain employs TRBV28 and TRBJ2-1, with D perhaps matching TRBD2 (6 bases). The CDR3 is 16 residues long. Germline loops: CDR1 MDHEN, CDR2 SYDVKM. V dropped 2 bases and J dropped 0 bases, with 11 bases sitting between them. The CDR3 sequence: CASSLGSGYSYNEQFF. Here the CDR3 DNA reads TGTGCCAGCAGTTTAGGTAGCGGATACTCCTACAATGAGCAGTTCTTC.

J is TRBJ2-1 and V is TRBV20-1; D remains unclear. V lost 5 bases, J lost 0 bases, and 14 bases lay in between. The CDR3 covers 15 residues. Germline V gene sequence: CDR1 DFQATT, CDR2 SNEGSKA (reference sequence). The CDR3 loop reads CSAVTPESSYNEQFF. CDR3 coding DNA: TGCAGTGCTGTAACCCCGGAGAGCTCCTACAATGAGCAGTTCTTC.

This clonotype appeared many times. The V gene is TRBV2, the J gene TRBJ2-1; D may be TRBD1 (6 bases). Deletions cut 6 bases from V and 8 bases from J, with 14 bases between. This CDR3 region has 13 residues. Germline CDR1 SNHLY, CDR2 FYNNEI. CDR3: CASRGTTLDEQFF. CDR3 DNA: TGTGCCAGCAGGGGGACAACCCTGGATGAGCAGTTCTTC.

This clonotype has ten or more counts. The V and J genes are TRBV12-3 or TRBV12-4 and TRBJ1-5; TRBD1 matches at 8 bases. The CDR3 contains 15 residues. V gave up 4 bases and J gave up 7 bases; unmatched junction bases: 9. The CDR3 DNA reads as TGTGCCAGCAGTTCAACGGACAGGGTCTACCAGCCCCAGCATTTT. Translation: CASSSTDRVYQPQHF.

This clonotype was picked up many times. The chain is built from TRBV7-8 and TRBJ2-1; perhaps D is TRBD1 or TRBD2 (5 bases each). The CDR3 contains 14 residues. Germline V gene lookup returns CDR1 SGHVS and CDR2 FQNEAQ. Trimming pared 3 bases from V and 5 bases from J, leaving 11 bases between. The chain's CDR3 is CASSFTGADNEQFF. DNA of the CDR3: TGTGCCAGCAGCTTTACCGGGGCCGACAATGAGCAGTTCTTC.

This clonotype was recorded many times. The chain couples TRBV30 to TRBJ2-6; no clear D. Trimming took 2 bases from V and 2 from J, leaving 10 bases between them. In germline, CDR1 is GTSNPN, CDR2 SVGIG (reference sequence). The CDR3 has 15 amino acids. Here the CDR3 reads CAWSLGVTGANVLTF. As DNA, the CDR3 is TGTGCCTGGAGTTTGGGTGTAACTGGGGCCAACGTCCTGACTTTC. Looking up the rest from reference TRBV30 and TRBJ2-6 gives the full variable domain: SQTIHQWPATLVQPVGSPLSLECTVEGTSNPNLYWYRQAAGRGLQLLFYSVGIGQISSEVPQNLSASRPQDRQFILSSKKLLLSDSGFYLCAWSLGVTGANVLTFGAGSRLTVL.

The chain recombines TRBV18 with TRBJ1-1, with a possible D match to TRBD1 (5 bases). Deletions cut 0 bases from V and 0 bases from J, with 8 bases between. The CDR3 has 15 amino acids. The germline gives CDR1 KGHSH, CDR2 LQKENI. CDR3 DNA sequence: TGTGCCAGCTCACCACCGATAGGGGTGAACACTGAAGCTTTCTTT. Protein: CASSPPIGVNTEAFF.

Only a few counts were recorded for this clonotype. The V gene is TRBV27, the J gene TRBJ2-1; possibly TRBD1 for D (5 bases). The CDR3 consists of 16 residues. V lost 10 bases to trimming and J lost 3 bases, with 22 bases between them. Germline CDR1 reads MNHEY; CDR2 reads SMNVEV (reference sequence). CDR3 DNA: TGTGCCACCCGCTGGGCCCAGGACACCATCTACAATGAGCAGTTCTTC. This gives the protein CATRWAQDTIYNEQFF.